This T cell receptor beta chain was found in a study of Graves' ophthalmopathy and Graves' hyperthyroidism. Study-wide background: No ophthalmopathy within 18 months of follow-up signified stable hyperthyroidism.

New diagnoses, under 2 months' duration, and ages 18 to 65 characterized the hyperthyroidism patients. Clinical symptoms, serum thyroxine, TRAb, thyroid ultrasound and orbital computed tomography formed the basis of diagnosis. The sample holds many counts of this clonotype. No antigen is known for it. The TCR beta CDR3 regions underwent amplification from RNA transcripts. An initial RT-PCR round employing HTBI primers preceded a second-round multiplex PCR. Via MiXCR, TCRdb re-called the multiplex PCR reads, giving one row per CDR3 protein. Of more than 1,000,000 distinct CDR3 sequences listed, about two fifths are singletons. The study's findings and limits: Most expanded clonotypes from thyroid (those above 0.001 frequency) were also found in blood.

The sample was peripheral blood or thyroid tissue (not recorded which). The receptor was isolated from an adult man with Graves' hyperthyroidism.

In DNA form, the CDR3 reads TGCAGTGCTAGAGTCCCGCCGGGGAATAGCAATCAGCCCCAGCATTTT. Protein product: CSARVPPGNSNQPQHF. The chain employs TRBV20-1 and TRBJ1-5, with D hard to call. Between the trimmed V and J ends, which lost 1 base and 0 bases, there was a span of 13 bases. The CDR3 loop spans 16 amino acids. CDR1 DFQATT and CDR2 SNEGSKA come from the germline V gene (reference sequence).